These T cell receptor beta chains were read from a single sample in a study of cytomegalovirus exposure and HLA in healthy donors. The assay was immunoSEQ multiplex PCR, and TCRdb's table has in-frame clones only and misses some. The table shows 250,000 to 350,000 clones, with under 80% occurring only once. Sequenced sample: PBMCs. These receptors were collected from a female donor in good health and CMV-seronegative. CDR3s include the opening cysteine and the closing phenylalanine or tryptophan. A D gene is named only where the DNA matches it firmly. Size is omitted from some rows. Given values are once, few, many or a class for expanded clones.

j_gene: TRBJ2-5
v_gene: TRBV28
abundance: NA
d_gene: NA
CDR3nt: TGTGCCAGCAGCCCGTTACAACAAGAGACCCAGTACTTC
CDR3aa: CASSPLQQETQYF

j_gene: TRBJ2-1
v_gene: TRBV14
abundance: NA
d_gene: TRBD1
CDR3nt: TGTGCCAGCAGCCGTCCGGGACAGATCTTCCTTTCCTACAATGAGCAGTTCTTC
CDR3aa: CASSRPGQIFLSYNEQFF

j_gene: TRBJ1-2
v_gene: TRBV4-2
abundance: NA
d_gene: TRBD1
CDR3nt: TGTGCCAGCAGCCTAGGGGGCCTCGGTTATGGCTACACCTTC
CDR3aa: CASSLGGLGYGYTF

j_gene: TRBJ2-3
v_gene: TRBV30
abundance: NA
d_gene: NA
CDR3nt: TGTGCCTGGAGTGCTAGTTTGGCAGATACGCAGTATTTT
CDR3aa: CAWSASLADTQYF

j_gene: TRBJ2-2
v_gene: TRBV7-9
abundance: NA
d_gene: TRBD2
CDR3nt: TGTGCCAGCAGGCTAGCGGGAGGCCGCACCGGGGAGCTGTTTTTT
CDR3aa: CASRLAGGRTGELFF

j_gene: TRBJ2-3
v_gene: TRBV5-8
abundance: NA
d_gene: NA
CDR3nt: TGTGCCAGCAGCGTTATCGGTACGCAGTATTTT
CDR3aa: CASSVIGTQYF

j_gene: TRBJ2-7
v_gene: TRBV6-1
abundance: few
d_gene: NA
CDR3nt: TGTGCCAGCAGTGAAGAAAGGACAGTCTCCTACGAGCAGTACTTC
CDR3aa: CASSEERTVSYEQYF

j_gene: TRBJ2-2
v_gene: TRBV7-9
abundance: NA
d_gene: TRBD2
CDR3nt: TGTGCCAGCAGCCCCCGACGGGCTAGCGGCAACACCGGGGAGCTGTTTTTT
CDR3aa: CASSPRRASGNTGELFF

j_gene: TRBJ1-5
v_gene: TRBV28
abundance: once
d_gene: NA
CDR3nt: TGTGCCAGCAGTTGGGGGGGAGGAGGGAATCAGCCCCAGCATTTT
CDR3aa: CASSWGGGGNQPQHF

j_gene: TRBJ2-1
v_gene: TRBV15
abundance: NA
d_gene: NA
CDR3nt: TGTGCCACCAGCAGAAGCGGATCCGCGAGCTGGTACTACAATGAGCAGTTCTTC
CDR3aa: CATSRSGSASWYYNEQFF

j_gene: TRBJ1-3
v_gene: TRBV5-6
abundance: NA
d_gene: NA
CDR3nt: TGTGCCAGCAGCCTAAAGTACAGGGATAACACCATATATTTT
CDR3aa: CASSLKYRDNTIYF

j_gene: TRBJ2-2
v_gene: TRBV5-1
abundance: NA
d_gene: TRBD2
CDR3nt: TGCGCCAGCCTACTAGCGGGAGGGATGACCGGGGAGCTGTTTTTT
CDR3aa: CASLLAGGMTGELFF

j_gene: TRBJ1-1
v_gene: TRBV19
abundance: NA
d_gene: TRBD1
CDR3nt: TGTGCCAGTAGGGGACAGTCGGACACTGAAGCTTTCTTT
CDR3aa: CASRGQSDTEAFF

j_gene: TRBJ2-3
v_gene: TRBV4-1
abundance: once
d_gene: NA
CDR3nt: TGCGCCAGCAGCCAAGAGACGGGCCTAGCGAGAACAGATACGCAGTATTTT
CDR3aa: CASSQETGLARTDTQYF

j_gene: TRBJ2-2
v_gene: TRBV21-1
abundance: once
d_gene: NA
CDR3nt: TGTGCCAGCAGCAAAGGGGGCCGTGCGGGACCCGGGGAGCTGTTTTTT
CDR3aa: CASSKGGRAGPGELFF

j_gene: TRBJ1-1
v_gene: TRBV5-1
abundance: NA
d_gene: NA
CDR3nt: TGCGCCAGCAGCTTGGTTCCCCTCTGGGCGGGGAACACTGAAGCTTTCTTT
CDR3aa: CASSLVPLWAGNTEAFF

j_gene: TRBJ1-1
v_gene: TRBV10-2
abundance: few
d_gene: NA
CDR3nt: TGCGCCAGCAGTGAGCAGGGGCCAAGGAACACTGAAGCTTTCTTT
CDR3aa: CASSEQGPRNTEAFF

j_gene: TRBJ2-5
v_gene: TRBV7-9
abundance: NA
d_gene: TRBD2
CDR3nt: TGTGCCAGCAGCGTACCGGGACCGGTAGCGGGAGGGCGTGAGACCCAGTACTTC
CDR3aa: CASSVPGPVAGGRETQYF

j_gene: TRBJ2-7
v_gene: TRBV28
abundance: NA
d_gene: TRBD1
CDR3nt: TGTGCCAGCAGGGTGGGGACAGGGGGCTCCGAGCAGTACTTC
CDR3aa: CASRVGTGGSEQYF

j_gene: TRBJ1-2
v_gene: TRBV7-2
abundance: NA
d_gene: NA
CDR3nt: TGTGCCGCCGATGAGGGTTCTTATAACTATGGCTACACCTTC
CDR3aa: CAADEGSYNYGYTF

j_gene: TRBJ2-7
v_gene: TRBV9
abundance: NA
d_gene: TRBD1
CDR3nt: TGTGCCAGCAGCGGACCCGGGACAGGGGCCTACGAGCAGTACTTC
CDR3aa: CASSGPGTGAYEQYF

j_gene: TRBJ2-5
v_gene: TRBV9
abundance: NA
d_gene: TRBD2
CDR3nt: TGTGCCAGCAGCGTAGGAAGAGCGGGAGTAGGAGAGACCCAGTACTTC
CDR3aa: CASSVGRAGVGETQYF

j_gene: TRBJ1-1
v_gene: TRBV11-2
abundance: few
d_gene: NA
CDR3nt: TGTGCCAGCAGCTGGAGCCGGGAGAACACTGAAGCTTTCTTT
CDR3aa: CASSWSRENTEAFF

j_gene: TRBJ2-5
v_gene: TRBV19
abundance: NA
d_gene: TRBD2
CDR3nt: TGTGCCAGTACCAGCGGGAGTAAAAAGACCCAGTACTTC
CDR3aa: CASTSGSKKTQYF

j_gene: TRBJ2-1
v_gene: TRBV5-1
abundance: once
d_gene: TRBD2
CDR3nt: TGCGCCAGCAGCCTAGGGACTAGCGGCCCCTACAATGAGCAGTTCTTC
CDR3aa: CASSLGTSGPYNEQFF

j_gene: TRBJ2-3
v_gene: TRBV7-6
abundance: NA
d_gene: TRBD1
CDR3nt: TGTGCCAGCAGCCCAGAGACAGGGTATCCAGATACGCAGTATTTT
CDR3aa: CASSPETGYPDTQYF

j_gene: TRBJ1-2
v_gene: TRBV5-4
abundance: once
d_gene: NA
CDR3nt: TGTGCCAGCAGCTTGTCCAGGGCCTCCTATGGCTACACCTTC
CDR3aa: CASSLSRASYGYTF

j_gene: TRBJ2-7
v_gene: TRBV27
abundance: NA
d_gene: TRBD2
CDR3nt: TGTGCCAGCAGTTCTACTAGCGGGAGGTACTACGAGCAGTACTTC
CDR3aa: CASSSTSGRYYEQYF

j_gene: TRBJ2-5
v_gene: TRBV19
abundance: NA
d_gene: NA
CDR3nt: TGTGCCAGTAGTAGGTCCTCGGGATTCCAAGAGACCCAGTACTTC
CDR3aa: CASSRSSGFQETQYF

j_gene: TRBJ2-1
v_gene: TRBV7-9
abundance: NA
d_gene: TRBD1
CDR3nt: TGTGCCAGCAGCGCCGGACAGGGGCCCTACAATGAGCAGTTCTTC
CDR3aa: CASSAGQGPYNEQFF

j_gene: TRBJ2-5
v_gene: TRBV5-1
abundance: NA
d_gene: TRBD2
CDR3nt: TGCGCCAGCAGCCCCAACGGGGGGGTGGAAGAGACCCAGTACTTC
CDR3aa: CASSPNGGVEETQYF

j_gene: TRBJ2-5
v_gene: TRBV6-5
abundance: NA
d_gene: TRBD2
CDR3nt: TGTGCCAGCAGAAGCCCGGGAGGAGAGACCCAGTACTTC
CDR3aa: CASRSPGGETQYF

j_gene: TRBJ2-3
v_gene: TRBV19
abundance: NA
d_gene: NA
CDR3nt: TGTGCCAGTAGGCGACCGGGGGATACGCAGTATTTT
CDR3aa: CASRRPGDTQYF

j_gene: TRBJ2-7
v_gene: TRBV18
abundance: NA
d_gene: NA
CDR3nt: TGTGCCAGCGGACAGAGTCTCAACGAGCAGTACTTC
CDR3aa: CASGQSLNEQYF

j_gene: TRBJ1-5
v_gene: TRBV27
abundance: NA
d_gene: NA
CDR3nt: TGTGCCAGCAGTCCCGGAAGCGGCTGGATTCAGCATTTT
CDR3aa: CASSPGSGWIQHF

j_gene: TRBJ1-1
v_gene: TRBV7-3
abundance: few
d_gene: NA
CDR3nt: TGTGCCAGCAGCTTATCAGGCAGGAACACTGAAGCTTTCTTT
CDR3aa: CASSLSGRNTEAFF

j_gene: TRBJ2-7
v_gene: TRBV21-1
abundance: NA
d_gene: NA
CDR3nt: TGTGCCAGCAAGGGACTAGGGGGAAGCTCCTACGAGCAGTACTTC
CDR3aa: CASKGLGGSSYEQYF

j_gene: TRBJ2-7
v_gene: TRBV7-8
abundance: NA
d_gene: NA
CDR3nt: TGTGCCAGCAGCTTATGGGGGGGGCGAGACGAGCAGTACTTC
CDR3aa: CASSLWGGRDEQYF

j_gene: TRBJ2-7
v_gene: TRBV7-8
abundance: NA
d_gene: TRBD1
CDR3nt: TGTGCCAGCAGCCCCGGGACAGGTCCCTACGAGCAGTACTTC
CDR3aa: CASSPGTGPYEQYF

j_gene: TRBJ2-5
v_gene: TRBV19
abundance: NA
d_gene: NA
CDR3nt: TGTGCCAGTAGCTATGGGACTGACGCTACGGAGACCCAGTACTTC
CDR3aa: CASSYGTDATETQYF

j_gene: TRBJ2-3
v_gene: TRBV6-5
abundance: NA
d_gene: NA
CDR3nt: TGTGCCAGCAGTTCGAACAGGGCCCCCGATACGCAGTATTTT
CDR3aa: CASSSNRAPDTQYF

j_gene: TRBJ1-5
v_gene: TRBV6-1
abundance: NA
d_gene: NA
CDR3nt: TGTGCCAGCAGTGATTGGGTTTGGGGGGATCAGCCCCAGCATTTT
CDR3aa: CASSDWVWGDQPQHF

j_gene: TRBJ2-1
v_gene: TRBV10-3
abundance: once
d_gene: NA
CDR3nt: TGTGCCATCAGCCGGGACACCGAGGGCAATGAGCAGTTCTTC
CDR3aa: CAISRDTEGNEQFF

j_gene: TRBJ2-7
v_gene: TRBV5-1
abundance: NA
d_gene: NA
CDR3nt: TGCGCCAGCAGCGTGAGGTTAGTCGACGAGCAGTACTTC
CDR3aa: CASSVRLVDEQYF

j_gene: TRBJ2-7
v_gene: TRBV19
abundance: NA
d_gene: TRBD2
CDR3nt: TGTGCCAGTAGTATAGTACTAGCGGGGTCCTACGAGCAGTACTTC
CDR3aa: CASSIVLAGSYEQYF

j_gene: TRBJ1-5
v_gene: TRBV19
abundance: NA
d_gene: TRBD1
CDR3nt: TGTGCCAGTATGTCTCGGGACAGAAATCAGCCCCAGCATTTT
CDR3aa: CASMSRDRNQPQHF

j_gene: TRBJ2-3
v_gene: TRBV11-3
abundance: NA
d_gene: TRBD1
CDR3nt: TGTGCCAGCAGCTTAGGGAGGATATGGACAGGGACAGATACGCAGTATTTT
CDR3aa: CASSLGRIWTGTDTQYF

j_gene: TRBJ2-1
v_gene: TRBV5-1
abundance: NA
d_gene: TRBD2
CDR3nt: TGCGCCAGCAGCGACCACACTAGCGGGAGGGGTGGCTACAATGAGCAGTTCTTC
CDR3aa: CASSDHTSGRGGYNEQFF

j_gene: TRBJ2-3
v_gene: TRBV7-9
abundance: NA
d_gene: TRBD2
CDR3nt: TGTGCCAGCAGCTTAATACCTAGCGGGAGAAGGACAGATACGCAGTATTTT
CDR3aa: CASSLIPSGRRTDTQYF

j_gene: TRBJ2-5
v_gene: TRBV5-4
abundance: NA
d_gene: NA
CDR3nt: TGTGCCAGCAGCTTGGAAGTCAGAAGCCAAGAGACCCAGTACTTC
CDR3aa: CASSLEVRSQETQYF

j_gene: TRBJ1-1
v_gene: TRBV28
abundance: NA
d_gene: NA
CDR3nt: TGTGCCAGCAGACAGAACACTGAAGCTTTCTTT
CDR3aa: CASRQNTEAFF

j_gene: TRBJ2-1
v_gene: TRBV5-4
abundance: NA
d_gene: NA
CDR3nt: TGTGCCAGCAGCTTGGCCCTAGGAGAGGGAGGCAATGAGCAGTTCTTC
CDR3aa: CASSLALGEGGNEQFF

j_gene: TRBJ1-2
v_gene: TRBV5-1
abundance: NA
d_gene: TRBD1
CDR3nt: TGCGCCAGCAGGACCGACAGGGCCGATGGCTACACCTTC
CDR3aa: CASRTDRADGYTF

j_gene: TRBJ2-5
v_gene: TRBV6-5
abundance: NA
d_gene: NA
CDR3nt: TGTGCCAGCAGCGACTTCGAAGAGACCCAGTACTTC
CDR3aa: CASSDFEETQYF

j_gene: TRBJ2-1
v_gene: TRBV5-1
abundance: NA
d_gene: TRBD2
CDR3nt: TGCGCCAGCAGCTTGGCCGGGAGGGGGGGGAACAATGAGCAGTTCTTC
CDR3aa: CASSLAGRGGNNEQFF

j_gene: TRBJ1-5
v_gene: TRBV6-1
abundance: NA
d_gene: NA
CDR3nt: TGTGCCAGCAGTGTAGGAGGGACCAATCAGCCCCAGCATTTT
CDR3aa: CASSVGGTNQPQHF

j_gene: TRBJ2-2
v_gene: TRBV4-1
abundance: NA
d_gene: TRBD2
CDR3nt: TGCGCCAGCAGCCACGGTCTAGCGGGATACCCCGGGGAGCTGTTTTTT
CDR3aa: CASSHGLAGYPGELFF

j_gene: TRBJ2-2
v_gene: TRBV28
abundance: NA
d_gene: NA
CDR3nt: TGTGCCAGCACCAGAGGAGGGGCAAACACCGGGGAGCTGTTTTTT
CDR3aa: CASTRGGANTGELFF

j_gene: TRBJ2-7
v_gene: TRBV7-8
abundance: NA
d_gene: TRBD1
CDR3nt: TGTGCCAGCAGCTTAGTCGGTTTGGGACAGGGTAAATACGAGCAGTACTTC
CDR3aa: CASSLVGLGQGKYEQYF